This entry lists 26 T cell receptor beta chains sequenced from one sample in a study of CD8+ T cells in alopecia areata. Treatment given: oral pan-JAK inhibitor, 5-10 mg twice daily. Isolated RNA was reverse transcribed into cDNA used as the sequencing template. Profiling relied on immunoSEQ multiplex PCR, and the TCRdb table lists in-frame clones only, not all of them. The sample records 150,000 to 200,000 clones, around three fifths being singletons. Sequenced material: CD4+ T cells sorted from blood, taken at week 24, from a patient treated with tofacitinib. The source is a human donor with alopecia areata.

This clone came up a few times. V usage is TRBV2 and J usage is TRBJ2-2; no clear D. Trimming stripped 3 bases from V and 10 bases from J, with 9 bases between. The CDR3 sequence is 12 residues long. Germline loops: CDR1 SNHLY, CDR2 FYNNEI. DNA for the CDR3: TGTGCCAGCAGTGACACAAGGTTGGAGCTGTTTTTT. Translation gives CASSDTRLELFF.

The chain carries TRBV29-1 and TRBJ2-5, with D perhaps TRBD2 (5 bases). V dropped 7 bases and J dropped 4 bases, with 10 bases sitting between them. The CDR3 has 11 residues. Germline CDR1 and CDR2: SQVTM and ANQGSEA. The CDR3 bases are TGCAGCGGTGTTGAGGGAGAGACCCAGTACTTC. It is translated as CSGVEGETQYF.

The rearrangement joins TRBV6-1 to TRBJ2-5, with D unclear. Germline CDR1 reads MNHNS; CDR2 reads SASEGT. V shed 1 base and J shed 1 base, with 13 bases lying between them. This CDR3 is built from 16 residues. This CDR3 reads CASSEGFTDLQETQYF. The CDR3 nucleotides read TGTGCCAGCAGTGAAGGCTTCACAGATCTCCAAGAGACCCAGTACTTC.

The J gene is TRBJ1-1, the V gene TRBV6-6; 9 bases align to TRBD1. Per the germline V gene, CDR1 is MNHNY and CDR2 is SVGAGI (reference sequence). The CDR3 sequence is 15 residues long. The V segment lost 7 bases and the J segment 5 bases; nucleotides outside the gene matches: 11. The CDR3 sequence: CASIELDRGGTEAFF. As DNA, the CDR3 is TGTGCCAGCATCGAGTTGGACAGGGGAGGGACTGAAGCTTTCTTT.

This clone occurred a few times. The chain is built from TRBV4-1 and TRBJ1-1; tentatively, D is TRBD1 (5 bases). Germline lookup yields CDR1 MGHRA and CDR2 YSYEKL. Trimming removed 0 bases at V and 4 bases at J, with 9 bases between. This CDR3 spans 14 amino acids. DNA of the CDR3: TGCGCCAGCAGCCAAGACGGGGGGGGCACTGAAGCTTTCTTT. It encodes CASSQDGGGTEAFF.

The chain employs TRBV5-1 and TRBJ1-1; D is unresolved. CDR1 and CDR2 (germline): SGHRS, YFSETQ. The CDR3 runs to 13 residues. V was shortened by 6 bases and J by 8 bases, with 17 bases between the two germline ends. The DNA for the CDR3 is TGCGCCAGCATTCTCCAGCCCGGATACGAAGCTTTCTTT. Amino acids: CASILQPGYEAFF.

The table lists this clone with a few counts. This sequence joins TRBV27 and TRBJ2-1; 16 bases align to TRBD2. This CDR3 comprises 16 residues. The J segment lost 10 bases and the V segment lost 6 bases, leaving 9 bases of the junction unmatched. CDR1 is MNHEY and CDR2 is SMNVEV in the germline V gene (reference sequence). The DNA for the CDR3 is TGTGCCAGCAGCCCCGGGACTAGCGGGGGGGGAAGGGAGCAGTTCTTC. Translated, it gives CASSPGTSGGGREQFF.

The CDR3 is CASSAWTDYGYTF. DNA of the CDR3: TGTGCCAGCAGTGCTTGGACAGACTATGGCTACACCTTC. This chain joins TRBV9 and TRBJ1-2, with D tentatively TRBD1 (6 bases). The CDR3 has 13 residues. Trimming cost V 5 bases and J 3 bases, with 11 bases left between them. Germline CDR1 reads SGDLS; CDR2 reads YYNGEE. Using reference TRBV9 and TRBJ1-2 for the parts outside the CDR3, the full variable domain is DSGVTQTPKHLITATGQRVTLRCSPRSGDLSVYWYQQSLDQGLQFLIQYYNGEERAKGNILERFSAQQFPDLHSELNLSSLELGDSALYFCASSAWTDYGYTFGSGTRLTVV.

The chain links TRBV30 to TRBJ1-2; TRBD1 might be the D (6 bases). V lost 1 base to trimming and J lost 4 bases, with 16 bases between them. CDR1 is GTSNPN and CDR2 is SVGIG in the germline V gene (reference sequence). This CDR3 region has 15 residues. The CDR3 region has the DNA TGTGCCTGGAGTGGGGCAGGGGATTCCCTCTATGGCTACACCTTC. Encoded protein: CAWSGAGDSLYGYTF.

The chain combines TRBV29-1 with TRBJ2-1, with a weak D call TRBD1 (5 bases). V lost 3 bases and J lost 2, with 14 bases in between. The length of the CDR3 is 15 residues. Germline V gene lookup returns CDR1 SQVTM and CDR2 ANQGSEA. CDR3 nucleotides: TGCAGCGTTGAGACAGTCCGGAATACCTACAATGAGCAGTTCTTC. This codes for CSVETVRNTYNEQFF.

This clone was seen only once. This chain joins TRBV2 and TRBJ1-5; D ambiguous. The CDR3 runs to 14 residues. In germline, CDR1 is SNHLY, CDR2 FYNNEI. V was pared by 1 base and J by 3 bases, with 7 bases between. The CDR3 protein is CASSEVQVNQPQHF. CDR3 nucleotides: TGTGCCAGCAGTGAAGTTCAGGTCAATCAGCCCCAGCATTTT.

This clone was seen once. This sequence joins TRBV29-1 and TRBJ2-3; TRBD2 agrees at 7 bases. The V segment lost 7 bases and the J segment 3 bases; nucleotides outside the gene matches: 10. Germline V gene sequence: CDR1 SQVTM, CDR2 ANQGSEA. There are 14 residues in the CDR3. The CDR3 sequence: CSAGEGYGTDTQYF. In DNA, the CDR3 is TGCAGCGCCGGGGAGGGTTACGGTACAGATACGCAGTATTTT.

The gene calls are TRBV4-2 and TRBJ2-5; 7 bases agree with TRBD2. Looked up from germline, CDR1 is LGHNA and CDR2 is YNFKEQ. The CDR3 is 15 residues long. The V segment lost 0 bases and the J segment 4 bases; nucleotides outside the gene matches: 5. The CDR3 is CASSQDTGLRETQYF. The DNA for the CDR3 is TGTGCCAGCAGCCAAGATACGGGACTAAGAGAGACCCAGTACTTC.

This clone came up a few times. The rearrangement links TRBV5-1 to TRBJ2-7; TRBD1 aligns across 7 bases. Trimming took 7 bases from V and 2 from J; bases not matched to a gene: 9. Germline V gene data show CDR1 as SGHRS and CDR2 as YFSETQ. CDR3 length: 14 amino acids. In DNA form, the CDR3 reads TGCGCCAGCTCGCCTCGACAGGGTCCCTACGAGCAGTACTTC. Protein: CASSPRQGPYEQYF.

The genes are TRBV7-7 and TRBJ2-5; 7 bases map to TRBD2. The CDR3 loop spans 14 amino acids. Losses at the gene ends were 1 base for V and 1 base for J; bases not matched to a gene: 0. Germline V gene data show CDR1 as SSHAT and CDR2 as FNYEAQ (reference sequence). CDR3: CASSLGTSQETQYF. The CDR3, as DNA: TGTGCCAGCAGCTTAGGGACTAGCCAAGAGACCCAGTACTTC.

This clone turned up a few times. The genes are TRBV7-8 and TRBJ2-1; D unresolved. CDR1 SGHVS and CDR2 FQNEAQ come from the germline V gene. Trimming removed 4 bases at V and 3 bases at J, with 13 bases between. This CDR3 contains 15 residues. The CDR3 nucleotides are TGTGCCAGCAGCTACATGGGTGGGCGCTACAATGAGCAGTTCTTC. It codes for CASSYMGGRYNEQFF.

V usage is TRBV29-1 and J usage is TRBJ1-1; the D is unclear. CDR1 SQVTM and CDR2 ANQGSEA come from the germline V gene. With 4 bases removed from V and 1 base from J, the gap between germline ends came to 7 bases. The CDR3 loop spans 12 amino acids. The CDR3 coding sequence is TGCAGCGTTGCGTTCAGGAACACTGAAGCTTTCTTT. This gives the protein CSVAFRNTEAFF.

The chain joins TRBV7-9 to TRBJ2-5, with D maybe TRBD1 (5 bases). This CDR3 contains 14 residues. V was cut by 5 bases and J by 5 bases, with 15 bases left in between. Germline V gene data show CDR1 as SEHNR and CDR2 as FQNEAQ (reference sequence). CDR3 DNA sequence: TGTGCCAGCAGCGTAAGGGGTTCCTTCGAGACCCAGTACTTC. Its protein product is CASSVRGSFETQYF.

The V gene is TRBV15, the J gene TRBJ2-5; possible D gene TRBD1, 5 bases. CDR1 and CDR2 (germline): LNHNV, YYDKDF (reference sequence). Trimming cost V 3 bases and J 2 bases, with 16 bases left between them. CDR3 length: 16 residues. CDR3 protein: CATSREKAGLQETQYF. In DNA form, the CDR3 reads TGTGCCACCAGCAGGGAAAAGGCAGGGCTTCAAGAGACCCAGTACTTC.

The CDR3 coding sequence is TGTGCCAGCAGTCCCCAGGTAGCTTCGAGGTGGTCCTACGAGCAGTACTTC. This codes for CASSPQVASRWSYEQYF. V gene TRBV27 combines with J gene TRBJ2-7; no firm D call. This CDR3 comprises 17 residues. V was shortened by 5 bases and J by 1 base, with 21 bases between the two germline ends. Germline CDR1 reads MNHEY; CDR2 reads SMNVEV (reference sequence).

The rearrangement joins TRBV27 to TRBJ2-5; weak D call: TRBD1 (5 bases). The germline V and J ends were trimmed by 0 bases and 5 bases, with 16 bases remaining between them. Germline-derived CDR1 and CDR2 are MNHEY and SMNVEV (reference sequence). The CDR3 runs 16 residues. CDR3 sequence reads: CASSLSVRVFGETQYF. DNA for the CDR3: TGTGCCAGCAGTTTATCCGTCAGGGTCTTCGGGGAGACCCAGTACTTC.

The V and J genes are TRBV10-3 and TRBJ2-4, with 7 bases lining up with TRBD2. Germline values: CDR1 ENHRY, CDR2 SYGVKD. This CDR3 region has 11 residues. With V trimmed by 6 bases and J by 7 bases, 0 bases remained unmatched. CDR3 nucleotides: TGTGCCATCAGCGGGGGGAACATTCAGTACTTC. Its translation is CAISGGNIQYF.

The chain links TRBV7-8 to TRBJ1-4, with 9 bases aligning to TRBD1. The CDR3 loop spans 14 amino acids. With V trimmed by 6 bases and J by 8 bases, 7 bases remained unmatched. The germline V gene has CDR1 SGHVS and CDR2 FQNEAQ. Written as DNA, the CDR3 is TGTGCCAGCAGGAGGACAGGGGTATTCGAAAAACTGTTTTTT. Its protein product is CASRRTGVFEKLFF. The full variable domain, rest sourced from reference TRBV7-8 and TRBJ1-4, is GAGVSQSPRYKVAKRGQDVALRCDPISGHVSLFWYQQALGQGPEFLTYFQNEAQLDKSGLPSDRFFAERPEGSVSTLKIQRTQQEDSAVYLCASRRTGVFEKLFFGSGTQLSVL.

The CDR3 nucleotides are TGCAGCGTTCCGACAGGGGTTGGCTACGAGCAGTACTTC. It specifies CSVPTGVGYEQYF. The chain is built from TRBV29-1 and TRBJ2-7, with TRBD1 identical over 8 bases. The length of the CDR3 is 13 residues. The trim removed 5 bases at V and 3 bases at J, leaving 6 bases unmatched. Germline V lookup: CDR1 SQVTM, CDR2 ANQGSEA.

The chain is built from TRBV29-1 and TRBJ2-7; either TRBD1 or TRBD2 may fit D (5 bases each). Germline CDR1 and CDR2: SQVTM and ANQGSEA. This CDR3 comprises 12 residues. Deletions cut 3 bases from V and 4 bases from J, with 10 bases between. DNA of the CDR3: TGCAGCGTTGAGGGGGACCGGTACGAGCAGTACTTC. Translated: CSVEGDRYEQYF.

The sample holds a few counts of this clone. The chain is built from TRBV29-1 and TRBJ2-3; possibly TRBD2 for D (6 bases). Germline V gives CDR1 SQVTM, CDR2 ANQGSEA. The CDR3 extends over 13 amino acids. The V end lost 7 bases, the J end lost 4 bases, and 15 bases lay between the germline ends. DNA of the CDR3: TGCAGCGCCCGGGTGGGGGGTTCAGATACGCAGTATTTT. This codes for CSARVGGSDTQYF.